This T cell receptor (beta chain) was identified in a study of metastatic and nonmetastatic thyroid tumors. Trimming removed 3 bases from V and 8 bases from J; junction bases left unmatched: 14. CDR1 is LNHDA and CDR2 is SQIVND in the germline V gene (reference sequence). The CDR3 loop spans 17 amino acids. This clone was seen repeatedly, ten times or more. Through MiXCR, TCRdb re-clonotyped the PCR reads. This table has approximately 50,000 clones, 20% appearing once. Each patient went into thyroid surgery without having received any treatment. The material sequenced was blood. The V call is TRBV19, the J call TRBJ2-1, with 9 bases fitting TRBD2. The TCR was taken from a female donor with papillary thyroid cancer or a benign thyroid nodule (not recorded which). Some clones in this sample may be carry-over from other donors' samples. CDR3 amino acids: CASSIYSGSRAFYEQFF. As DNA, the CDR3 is TGTGCCAGTAGTATCTATAGCGGGAGTAGGGCTTTTTATGAGCAGTTCTTC.